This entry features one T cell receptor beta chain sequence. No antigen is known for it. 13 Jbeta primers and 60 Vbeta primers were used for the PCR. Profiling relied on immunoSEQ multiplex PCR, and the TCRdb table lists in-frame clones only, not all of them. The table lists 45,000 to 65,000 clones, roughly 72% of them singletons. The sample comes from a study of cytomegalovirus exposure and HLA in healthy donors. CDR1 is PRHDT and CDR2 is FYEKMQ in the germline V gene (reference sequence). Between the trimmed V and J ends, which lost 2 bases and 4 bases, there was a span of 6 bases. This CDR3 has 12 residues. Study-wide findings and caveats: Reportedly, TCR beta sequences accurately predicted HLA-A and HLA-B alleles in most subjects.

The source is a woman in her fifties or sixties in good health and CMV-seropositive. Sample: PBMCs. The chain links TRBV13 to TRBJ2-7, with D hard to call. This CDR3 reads CASSLRPYEQYF. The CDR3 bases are TGTGCCAGCAGCTTACGTCCTTACGAGCAGTACTTC.